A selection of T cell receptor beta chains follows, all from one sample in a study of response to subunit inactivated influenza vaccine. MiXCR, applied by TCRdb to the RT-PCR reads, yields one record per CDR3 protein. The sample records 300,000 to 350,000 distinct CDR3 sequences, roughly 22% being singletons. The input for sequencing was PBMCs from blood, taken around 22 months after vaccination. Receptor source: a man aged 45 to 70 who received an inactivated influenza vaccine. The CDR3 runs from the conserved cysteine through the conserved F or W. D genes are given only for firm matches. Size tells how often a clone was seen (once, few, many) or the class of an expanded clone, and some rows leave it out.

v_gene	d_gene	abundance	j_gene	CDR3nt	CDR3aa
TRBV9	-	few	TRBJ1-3	TGTGCCAGCAGCGTATCGGGAGTCTCTGGAAACACCATATATTTT	CASSVSGVSGNTIYF
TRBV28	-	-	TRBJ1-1	TGTGCCAGCAGTTTAAGGGCGCTGCGGACTGAAGCTTTCTTT	CASSLRALRTEAFF
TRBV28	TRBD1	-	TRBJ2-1	TGTGCCAGCAGTCTCAACAGGGGGCGTATCCTCGGGGCGGAGGATGAGCAGTTCTTC	CASSLNRGRILGAEDEQFF
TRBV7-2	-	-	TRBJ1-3	TGTGCCAGCAGCTCGGGTCTTCTATCTGGAAACACCATATATTTT	CASSSGLLSGNTIYF
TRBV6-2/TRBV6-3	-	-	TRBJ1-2	TGTGCCAGCAGCCCGGGACGGTTAGCTAACCATGGCTACACCTTC	CASSPGRLANHGYTF
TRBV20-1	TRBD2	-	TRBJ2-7	TGCAGTGCTAGAACCCCACCGGTTAGCGGGTCCTACGAGCAGTACTTC	CSARTPPVSGSYEQYF
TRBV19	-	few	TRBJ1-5	TGTGCCAGTAGTATTCGGGTAAGCAATCAGCCCCAGCATTTT	CASSIRVSNQPQHF
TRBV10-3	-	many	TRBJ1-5	TGTGCCATCAGCCCCTCGGAGGATCAGCCCCAGCATTTT	CAISPSEDQPQHF
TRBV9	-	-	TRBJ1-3	TGTGCCAGCAGCGCTGAGGACAGTTATAGGGGAAACACCATATATTTT	CASSAEDSYRGNTIYF
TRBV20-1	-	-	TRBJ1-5	TGCAGTGCTACCCCAAAGACCTATTATAGCAATCAGCCCCAGCATTTT	CSATPKTYYSNQPQHF
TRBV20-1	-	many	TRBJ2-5	TGCAGTGCTAGATCCCCACTAGAGGTGGAGACCCAGTACTTC	CSARSPLEVETQYF
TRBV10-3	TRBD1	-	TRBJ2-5	TGTGCCAACGCAGCGGACAGGGCCGAGACCCAGTACTTC	CANAADRAETQYF
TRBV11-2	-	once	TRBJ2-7	TGTGCCAGCAGCTTAGATTTGGTCGAGCAGTACTTC	CASSLDLVEQYF
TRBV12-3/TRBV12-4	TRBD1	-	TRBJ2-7	TGTGCCAGCAACCGACAGGGGGCCCACTACGAGCAGTACTTC	CASNRQGAHYEQYF
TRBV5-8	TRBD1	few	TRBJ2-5	TGTGCCAGCAGCAAGACAGGGGGGTTGGAGACCCAGTACTTC	CASSKTGGLETQYF
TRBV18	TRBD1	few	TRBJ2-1	TGTGCCAGCTCACCACCGGAGGACAGGGTCAATGAGCAGTTCTTC	CASSPPEDRVNEQFF
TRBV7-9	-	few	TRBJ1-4	TGTGCCAGCACCCGCGGCACAACTAATGAAAAACTGTTTTTT	CASTRGTTNEKLFF
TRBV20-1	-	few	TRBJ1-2	TGCAGTGCTAGAGATTCGTCCCCAGGCCCTAACTATGGCTACACCTTC	CSARDSSPGPNYGYTF
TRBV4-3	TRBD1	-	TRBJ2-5	TGCGCCAGCAGCCAACCGACAGGGACGGGGTTCGGAGAGACCCAGTACTTC	CASSQPTGTGFGETQYF
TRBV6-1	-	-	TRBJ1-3	TGTGCCAGCTCCCAGGGACCCTTTTCTGGAAACACCATATATTTT	CASSQGPFSGNTIYF
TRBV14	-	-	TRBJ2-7	TGTGCCAGCAGCCCGCAAACTGGGGCAGGGACGTACTTC	CASSPQTGAGTYF
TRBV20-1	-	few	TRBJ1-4	TGCAGTGCTCACAGGGCAGCTAATGAAAAACTGTTTTTT	CSAHRAANEKLFF
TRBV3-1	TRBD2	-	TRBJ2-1	TGTGCCAGCAGCCCCTTCACTAGCGGTGCGAATGAGCAGTTCTTC	CASSPFTSGANEQFF
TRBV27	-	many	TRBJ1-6	TGTGCCAGCAGCATGATCAGTCATCCAGGATCACCCCTCCACTTT	CASSMISHPGSPLHF
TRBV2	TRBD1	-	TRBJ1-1	TGTGCCAGCAGCCAACAGGGGTCTCTTTCTGAAGCTTTCTTT	CASSQQGSLSEAFF
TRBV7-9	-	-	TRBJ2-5	TGTACCAGCAGCCGTACGCACCAAGAGACCCAGTACTTC	CTSSRTHQETQYF
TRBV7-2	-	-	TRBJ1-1	TGTGCCAGCAGCAGAGGACGGGGCCCTGAAGCTTTCTTT	CASSRGRGPEAFF
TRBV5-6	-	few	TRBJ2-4	TGTGCCAGCAGCTGGGGTTTGGACGGCTGGATAGCCAAAAACATTCAGTACTTC	CASSWGLDGWIAKNIQYF
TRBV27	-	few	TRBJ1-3	TGTGCCAGCAGACCAATCGTGTCGGGAAACACCATATATTTT	CASRPIVSGNTIYF